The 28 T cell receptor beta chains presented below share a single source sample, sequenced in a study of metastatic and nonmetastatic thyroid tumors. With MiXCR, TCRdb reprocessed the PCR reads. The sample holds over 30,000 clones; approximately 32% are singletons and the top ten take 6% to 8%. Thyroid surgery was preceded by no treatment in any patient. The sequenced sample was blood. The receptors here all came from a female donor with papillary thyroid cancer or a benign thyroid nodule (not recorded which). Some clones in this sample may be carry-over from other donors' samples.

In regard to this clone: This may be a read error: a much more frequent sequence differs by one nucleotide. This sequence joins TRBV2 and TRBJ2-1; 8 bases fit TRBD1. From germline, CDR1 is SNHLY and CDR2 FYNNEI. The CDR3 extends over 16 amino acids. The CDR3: CAGSDSNRGSWEEQFF. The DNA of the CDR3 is TGTGCCGGCAGTGACTCAAACAGGGGGTCTTGGGAAGAGCAGTTCTTC.

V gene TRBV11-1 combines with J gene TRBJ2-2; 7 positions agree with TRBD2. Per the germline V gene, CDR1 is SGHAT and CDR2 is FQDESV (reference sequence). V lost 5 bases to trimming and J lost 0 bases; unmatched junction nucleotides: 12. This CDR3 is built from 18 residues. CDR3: CASSVRPAGKANTGELFF. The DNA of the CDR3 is TGTGCCAGCAGCGTAAGGCCAGCGGGGAAAGCGAACACCGGGGAGCTGTTTTTT.

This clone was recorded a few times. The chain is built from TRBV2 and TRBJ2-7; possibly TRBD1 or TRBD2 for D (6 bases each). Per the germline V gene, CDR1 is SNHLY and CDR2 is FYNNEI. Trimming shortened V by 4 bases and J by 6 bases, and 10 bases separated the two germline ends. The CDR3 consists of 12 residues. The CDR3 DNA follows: TGTGCCAGCAGTGTCAGGGGAGGCGAGCAGTACTTC. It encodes CASSVRGGEQYF.

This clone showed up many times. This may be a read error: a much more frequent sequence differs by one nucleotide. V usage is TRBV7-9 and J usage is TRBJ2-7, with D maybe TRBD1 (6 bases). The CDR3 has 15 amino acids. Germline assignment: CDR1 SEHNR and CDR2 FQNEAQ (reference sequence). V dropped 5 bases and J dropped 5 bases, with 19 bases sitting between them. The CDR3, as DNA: TGTGCCAGCAGCGTGGGACAACCAGAGATCAACGAGCAGTACTTC. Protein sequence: CASSVGQPEINEQYF.

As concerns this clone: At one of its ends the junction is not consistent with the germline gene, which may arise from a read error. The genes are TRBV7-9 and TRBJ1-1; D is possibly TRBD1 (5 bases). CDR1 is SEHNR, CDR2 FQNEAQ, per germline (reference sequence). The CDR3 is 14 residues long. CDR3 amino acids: CARSLSQGNTEAFF. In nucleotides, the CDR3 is TGTGCCAGGAGCTTAAGCCAGGGTAACACTGAAGCTTTCTTT.

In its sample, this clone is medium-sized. The CDR3 here is CASSWREGHSTGELFF. The CDR3 nucleotides are TGTGCCAGCTCCTGGCGAGAGGGCCATAGCACCGGGGAGCTGTTTTTT. This sequence joins TRBV12-3 or TRBV12-4 and TRBJ2-2; maybe TRBD2 (5 bases). Trimming pared 8 bases from V and 4 bases from J, leaving 20 bases between. This CDR3 spans 16 amino acids.

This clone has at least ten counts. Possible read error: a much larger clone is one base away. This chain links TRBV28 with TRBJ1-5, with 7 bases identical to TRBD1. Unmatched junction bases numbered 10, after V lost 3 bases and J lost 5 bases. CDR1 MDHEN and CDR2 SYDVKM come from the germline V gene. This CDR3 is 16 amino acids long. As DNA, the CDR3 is TGTGCCAGCAGTTTCCCGACAGGGTCCCGCCATCAGCCCCAGCATTTT. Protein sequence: CASSFPTGSRHQPQHF.

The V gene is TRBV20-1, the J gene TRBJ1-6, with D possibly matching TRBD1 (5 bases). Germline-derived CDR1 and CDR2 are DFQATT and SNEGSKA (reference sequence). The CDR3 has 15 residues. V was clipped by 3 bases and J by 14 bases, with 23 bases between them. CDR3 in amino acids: CSAREGTTSGGALHF. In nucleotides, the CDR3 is TGCAGTGCTAGGGAGGGGACCACGTCTGGTGGGGCCCTCCACTTT.

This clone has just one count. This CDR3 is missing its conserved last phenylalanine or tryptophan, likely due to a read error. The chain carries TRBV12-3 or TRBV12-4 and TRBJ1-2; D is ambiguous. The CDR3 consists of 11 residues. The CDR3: CASSIAGGYTL. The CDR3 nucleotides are TGTGCCAGCAGTATAGCGGGAGGCTACACCTTA.

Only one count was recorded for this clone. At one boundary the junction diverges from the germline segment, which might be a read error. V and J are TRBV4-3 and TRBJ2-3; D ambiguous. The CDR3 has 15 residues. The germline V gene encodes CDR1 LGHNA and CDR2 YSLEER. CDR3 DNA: TGCGCCAGCAGCCAAGCGGACGGTCGCACAGATGCGCAGTATTTT. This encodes CASSQADGRTDAQYF.

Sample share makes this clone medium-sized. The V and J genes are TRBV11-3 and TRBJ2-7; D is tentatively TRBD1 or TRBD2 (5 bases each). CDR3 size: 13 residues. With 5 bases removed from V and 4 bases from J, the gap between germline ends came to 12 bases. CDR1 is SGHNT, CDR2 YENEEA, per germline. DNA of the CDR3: TGTGCCAGCAGCGGGGGTATAACTTACGAGCAGTACTTC. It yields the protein CASSGGITYEQYF. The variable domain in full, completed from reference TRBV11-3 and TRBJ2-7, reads EAGVVQSPRYKIIEKKQPVAFWCNPISGHNTLYWYLQNLGQGPELLIRYENEEAVDDSQLPKDRFSAERLKGVDSTLKIQPAELGDSAVYLCASSGGITYEQYFGPGTRLTVT.

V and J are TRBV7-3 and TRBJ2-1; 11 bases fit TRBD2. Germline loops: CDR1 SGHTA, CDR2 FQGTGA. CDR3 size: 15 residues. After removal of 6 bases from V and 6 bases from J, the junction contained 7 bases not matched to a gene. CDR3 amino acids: CASSFTSGGINEQFF. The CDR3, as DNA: TGTGCCAGCAGTTTTACTAGCGGGGGCATCAATGAGCAGTTCTTC. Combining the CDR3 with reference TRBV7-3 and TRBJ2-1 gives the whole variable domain GAGVSQTPSNKVTEKGKYVELRCDPISGHTALYWYRQSLGQGPEFLIYFQGTGAADDSGLPNDRFFAVRPEGSVSTLKIQRTERGDSAVYLCASSFTSGGINEQFFGPGTRLTVL.

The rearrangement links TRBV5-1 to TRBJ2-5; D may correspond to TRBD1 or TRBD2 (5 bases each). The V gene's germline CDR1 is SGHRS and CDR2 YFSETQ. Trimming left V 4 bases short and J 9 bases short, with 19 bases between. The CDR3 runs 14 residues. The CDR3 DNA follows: TGCGCCAGCAGCAGTGGGACGGTGTACGGGGCCCAGTACTTC. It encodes CASSSGTVYGAQYF.

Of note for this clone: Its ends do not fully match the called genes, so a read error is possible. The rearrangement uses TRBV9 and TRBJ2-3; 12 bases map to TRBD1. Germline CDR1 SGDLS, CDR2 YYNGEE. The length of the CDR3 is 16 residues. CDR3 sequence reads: CASSVDVGQGADTQYF. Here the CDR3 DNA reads TGTGCCAGTAGCGTAGATGTGGGACAGGGGGCGGATACGCAGTATTTT.

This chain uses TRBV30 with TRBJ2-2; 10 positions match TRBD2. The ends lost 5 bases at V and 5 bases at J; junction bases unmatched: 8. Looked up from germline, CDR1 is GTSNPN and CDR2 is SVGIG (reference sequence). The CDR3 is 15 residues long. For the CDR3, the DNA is TGTGCCTGGGAGGGGATAGCGGGAGGAACCGGGGAGCTGTTTTTT. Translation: CAWEGIAGGTGELFF.

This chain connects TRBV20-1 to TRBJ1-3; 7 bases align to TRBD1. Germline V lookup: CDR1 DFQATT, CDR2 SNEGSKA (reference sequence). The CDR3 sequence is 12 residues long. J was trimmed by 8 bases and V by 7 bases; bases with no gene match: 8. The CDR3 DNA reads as TGCAGTGTCCTTCATCAGGGGGACACCATATATTTT. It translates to CSVLHQGDTIYF.

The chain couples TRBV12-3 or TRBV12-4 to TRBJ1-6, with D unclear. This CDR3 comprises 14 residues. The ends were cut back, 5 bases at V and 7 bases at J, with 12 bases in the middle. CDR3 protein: CASSPVTPNSPLHF. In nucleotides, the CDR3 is TGTGCCAGCAGTCCCGTCACCCCCAATTCACCCCTCCACTTT.

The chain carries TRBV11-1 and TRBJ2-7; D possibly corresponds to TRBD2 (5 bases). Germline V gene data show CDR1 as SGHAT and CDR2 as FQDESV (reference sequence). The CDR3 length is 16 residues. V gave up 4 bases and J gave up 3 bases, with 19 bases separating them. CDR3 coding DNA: TGTGCCAGCAGCTATCCGCCGGGGAACGCTGTCTACGAGCAGTACTTC. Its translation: CASSYPPGNAVYEQYF.

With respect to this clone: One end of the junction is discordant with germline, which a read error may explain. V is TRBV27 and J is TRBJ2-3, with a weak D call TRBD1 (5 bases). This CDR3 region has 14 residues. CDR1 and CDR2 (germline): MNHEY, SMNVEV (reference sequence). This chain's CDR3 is CAISPWTLTDTQYF. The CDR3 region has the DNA TGTGCCATCAGTCCCTGGACACTCACAGATACGCAGTATTTT.

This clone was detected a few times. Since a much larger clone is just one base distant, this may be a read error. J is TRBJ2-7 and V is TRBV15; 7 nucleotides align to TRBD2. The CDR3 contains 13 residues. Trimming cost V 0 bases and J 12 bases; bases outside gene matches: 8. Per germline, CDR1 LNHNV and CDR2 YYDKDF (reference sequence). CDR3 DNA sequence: TGTGCCACCAGCAGAGAGGGGGGGGAACAGCGGTACTTC. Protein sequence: CATSREGGEQRYF.

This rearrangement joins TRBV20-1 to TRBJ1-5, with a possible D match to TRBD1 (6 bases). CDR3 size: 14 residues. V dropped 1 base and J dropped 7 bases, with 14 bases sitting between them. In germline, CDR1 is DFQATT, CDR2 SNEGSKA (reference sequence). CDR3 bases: TGCAGTGCTAGAGTTGGTGGGGGGCACCAGCCCCAGCATTTT. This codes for CSARVGGGHQPQHF.

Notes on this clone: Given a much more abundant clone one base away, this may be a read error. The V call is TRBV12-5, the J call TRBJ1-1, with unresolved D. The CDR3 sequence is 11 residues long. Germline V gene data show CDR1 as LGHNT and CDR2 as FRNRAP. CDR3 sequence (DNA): TGTGCTAGTGGAGTGGACGGGGAAGCTTTATTT. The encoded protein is CASGVDGEALF.

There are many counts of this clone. CDR3 DNA: TGTGCCAGTTCAGCCGAAGGGGGAAACACCATATATTTT. This translates into CASSAEGGNTIYF. The chain combines TRBV19 with TRBJ1-3, with no clear D. V was trimmed by 8 bases and J by 4 bases, leaving 12 bases between them. The CDR3 runs to 13 residues. Germline values: CDR1 LNHDA, CDR2 SQIVND (reference sequence).

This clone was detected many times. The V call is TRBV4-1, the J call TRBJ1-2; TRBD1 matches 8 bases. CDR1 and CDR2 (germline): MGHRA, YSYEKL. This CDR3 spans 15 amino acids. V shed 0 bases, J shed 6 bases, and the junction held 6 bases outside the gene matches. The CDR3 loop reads CASSQERGTGDGYTF. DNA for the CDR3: TGCGCCAGCAGCCAAGAAAGGGGGACAGGAGATGGCTACACCTTC.

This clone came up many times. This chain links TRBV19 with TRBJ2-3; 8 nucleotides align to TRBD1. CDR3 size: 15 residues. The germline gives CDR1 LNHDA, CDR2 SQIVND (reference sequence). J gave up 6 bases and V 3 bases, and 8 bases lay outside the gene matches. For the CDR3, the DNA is TGTGCCAGTAGTATTATATCAGGGGGCAAGGATACGCAGTATTTT. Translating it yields CASSIISGGKDTQYF.

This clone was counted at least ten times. DNA for the CDR3: TGTGCCACCAGTGGGAACTCTGGGGCCAACGTCCTGACTTTC. This encodes CATSGNSGANVLTF. The chain combines TRBV24-1 with TRBJ2-6, with no clear D. From germline, CDR1 is KGHDR and CDR2 SFDVKD. The V gene lost 5 bases and the J gene lost 0 bases, with 4 bases spanning the gap. CDR3 size: 14 residues.

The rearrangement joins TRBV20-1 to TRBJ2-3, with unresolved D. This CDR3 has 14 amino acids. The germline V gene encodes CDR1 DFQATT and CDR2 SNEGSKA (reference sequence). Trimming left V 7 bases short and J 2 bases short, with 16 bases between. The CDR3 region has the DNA TGCAGTGGACCGGCGAGATCCGTCACAGATACGCAGTATTTT. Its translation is CSGPARSVTDTQYF.

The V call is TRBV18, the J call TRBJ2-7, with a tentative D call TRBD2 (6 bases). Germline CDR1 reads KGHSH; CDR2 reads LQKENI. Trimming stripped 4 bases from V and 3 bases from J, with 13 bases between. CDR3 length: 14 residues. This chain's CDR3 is CASSRGEMGYEQYF. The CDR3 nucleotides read TGTGCCAGCTCACGCGGGGAGATGGGCTACGAGCAGTACTTC. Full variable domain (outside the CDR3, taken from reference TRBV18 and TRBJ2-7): NAGVMQNPRHLVRRRGQEARLRCSPMKGHSHVYWYRQLPEEGLKFMVYLQKENIIDESGMPKERFSAEFPKEGPSILRIQQVVRGDSAAYFCASSRGEMGYEQYFGPGTRLTVT.